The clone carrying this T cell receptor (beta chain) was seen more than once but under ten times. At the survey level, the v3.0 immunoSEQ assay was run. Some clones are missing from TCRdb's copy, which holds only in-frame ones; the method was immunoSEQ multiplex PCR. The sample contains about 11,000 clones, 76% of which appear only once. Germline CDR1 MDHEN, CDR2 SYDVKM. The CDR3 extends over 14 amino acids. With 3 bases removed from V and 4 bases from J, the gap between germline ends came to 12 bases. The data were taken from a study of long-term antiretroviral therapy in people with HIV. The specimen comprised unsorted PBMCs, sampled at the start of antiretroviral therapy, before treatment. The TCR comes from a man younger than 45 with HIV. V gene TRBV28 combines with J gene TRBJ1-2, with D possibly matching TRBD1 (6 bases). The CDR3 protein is CASSFTGRTYGYTF. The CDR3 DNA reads TGTGCCAGCAGTTTTACAGGGCGAACCTATGGCTACACCTTC.